What follows is one TCR beta chain and its context. This sample is drawn from a study of blood T cell repertoires in COVID-19. Only in-frame clones appear in the TCRdb table, and some are missing; sequencing was by immunoSEQ multiplex PCR. This sample has approximately 350,000 clones; around 87% occur once, and the top ten carry just under 6.5%. The V gene's germline CDR1 is SGHVS and CDR2 FNYEAQ. J was trimmed by 2 bases and V by 3 bases; bases with no gene match: 11. There are 17 residues in the CDR3. This TCR was recovered from a woman in her forties or fifties with COVID-19, enrolled during active disease. Sequencing input: peripheral blood. The rearrangement uses TRBV7-6 and TRBJ2-7; 9 bases are a match to TRBD2. The CDR3 DNA reads as TGTGCCAGCAGCTTGTTTTCCCAGCGGGAGGAGGCCTACGAGCAGTACTTC. Translated, it gives CASSLFSQREEAYEQYF.